Following are 29 T cell receptor beta chains from one sample sequenced in a study of CXCR3-negative and CXCR3-positive naive CD8 T cells. Overall study results and limits: TRB CDR3 hydrophobicity was greater in CXCR3-positive naive cells than in CXCR3-negative naive cells.

The method, 5' RACE with UMI labels, was used to prepare the TRB cDNA libraries. TCRdb re-called the 5' RACE reads and catalogs CDR3 proteins one per entry, DNA excluded. This sample's table reports tens of thousands of distinct CDR3 sequences. These receptors are not linked to any known antigen. The sample was naive CXCR3+ CD8+ T cells from blood. Subset reported: CD45RO-CCR7+CD27+CD95- naive CD8+ T cells expressing CXCR3 (TNR3+). All receptors come from a human donor in good health. Some clones in this sample may be carry-over from other donors' samples.

The gene calls are TRBV6-2 or TRBV6-3 and TRBJ2-7. This CDR3 is built from 16 residues. Per the germline V gene, CDR1 is MNHEY and CDR2 is SVGEGT. The CDR3 is CASSSPRGSSYYEQYF.

V is TRBV29-1 and J is TRBJ2-2. The CDR3 spans 14 residues. Germline CDR1 is SQVTM and CDR2 is ANQGSEA. The CDR3 protein is CSVTGTANTGELFF.

This rearrangement joins TRBV11-2 to TRBJ1-3. This CDR3 has 15 residues. Per germline, CDR1 SGHAT and CDR2 FQNNGV. The CDR3 is CASSFPRLSGNTIYF.

The chain couples TRBV29-1 to TRBJ1-1. Germline CDR1 and CDR2: SQVTM and ANQGSEA. The CDR3 extends over 13 amino acids. CDR3 residues: CSVEVDLDTEAFF.

The chain uses TRBV6-2 or TRBV6-3 and TRBJ2-1; the TCRdb call, TRBD1, lacks DNA for checking. The CDR3 runs to 15 residues. CDR1 is MNHEY, CDR2 SVGEGT, per germline. The CDR3 reads CASRALTGWDNEQFF.

CDR3 sequence: CASSGSSAADTQYF. The rearrangement links TRBV9 to TRBJ2-3. CDR3 length: 14 residues. Per germline, CDR1 SGDLS and CDR2 YYNGEE.

The V call is TRBV20-1, the J call TRBJ1-5; TCRdb's assignment of TRBD1 cannot be checked, as there is no DNA. Germline CDR1 DFQATT, CDR2 SNEGSKA (reference sequence). The CDR3 spans 16 residues. CDR3 protein: CSAIVISGPGNQPQHF.

V is TRBV7-2 and J is TRBJ1-3; TCRdb selects TRBD1, and the lack of DNA leaves this call unchecked. The germline V gene encodes CDR1 SGHTA and CDR2 FQGNSA. This CDR3 contains 18 residues. The CDR3 region is CASSFLPSHSYSGNTIYF.

This rearrangement joins TRBV7-6 to TRBJ2-2; TCRdb picks TRBD1, but there is no DNA to check that call. Germline CDR1 SGHVS, CDR2 FNYEAQ. This CDR3 is 16 amino acids long. This CDR3 reads CASSLVEGANTGELFF.

The V and J genes are TRBV14 and TRBJ2-3. CDR1 SGHDN and CDR2 FVKESK come from the germline V gene. The CDR3 loop spans 11 amino acids. CDR3 residues: CASSQVDTQYF.

The chain recombines TRBV12-3 or TRBV12-4 with TRBJ1-2; checking the TCRdb D call of TRBD1 is not possible without DNA. The CDR3 sequence is 14 residues long. The CDR3 protein is CASSLQGANYGYTF.

The V gene is TRBV6-2 or TRBV6-3, the J gene TRBJ1-5; TCRdb selects TRBD1, and the lack of DNA leaves this call unchecked. The CDR3 is 13 amino acids. Looked up from germline, CDR1 is MNHEY and CDR2 is SVGEGT. The CDR3 loop reads CASSYRDNQPQHF.

The chain couples TRBV27 to TRBJ2-1. The CDR3 consists of 16 residues. Germline CDR1 MNHEY, CDR2 SMNVEV (reference sequence). CDR3 protein: CASSLSRTSSYNEQFF.

The chain carries TRBV29-1 and TRBJ1-1; TCRdb gives TRBD1 as the D gene, but with no DNA this cannot be confirmed. This CDR3 has 14 residues. Germline CDR1 and CDR2: SQVTM and ANQGSEA. CDR3 amino acids: CSVSEQGAGTEAFF.

J is TRBJ1-4 and V is TRBV4-3. Germline loops: CDR1 LGHNA, CDR2 YSLEER. This CDR3 region has 14 residues. The CDR3 region is CASSQDRTPDKLFF.

The rearrangement joins TRBV29-1 to TRBJ1-1. The CDR3 runs 12 residues. Germline CDR1 reads SQVTM; CDR2 reads ANQGSEA. CDR3 amino acids: CSVQDRNTEAFF.

The V and J genes are TRBV9 and TRBJ2-7; no DNA is available, so the TRBD1 call from TCRdb remains unchecked. The CDR3 runs 15 residues. CDR1 and CDR2 from the germline V gene are SGDLS and YYNGEE. Here the CDR3 reads CASSVGETGMREQYF.

The rearrangement joins TRBV7-3 to TRBJ1-5. CDR1 and CDR2 from the germline V gene are SGHTA and FQGTGA. The length of the CDR3 is 15 residues. The CDR3 protein is CASSQNIGSNQPQHF.

The rearrangement uses TRBV15 and TRBJ1-6. CDR1 and CDR2 (germline): LNHNV, YYDKDF (reference sequence). The CDR3 is 14 amino acids. CDR3 amino acids: CATTAGSYNSPLHF.

V and J are TRBV5-6 and TRBJ1-5. Germline lookup yields CDR1 SGHDT and CDR2 YYEEEE. This CDR3 region has 15 residues. The CDR3 reads CASSFGGMGNQPQHF.

This CDR3 is CATSREDSGEQYF. V usage is TRBV15 and J usage is TRBJ2-7; the TCRdb call, TRBD1, lacks DNA for checking. The germline CDR1 and CDR2 sequences are LNHNV and YYDKDF (reference sequence). CDR3 length equals 13 residues.

This sequence joins TRBV7-9 and TRBJ2-7; the TRBD1 assignment by TCRdb is unverifiable without DNA. CDR3 length: 15 amino acids. Germline V gene sequence: CDR1 SEHNR, CDR2 FQNEAQ (reference sequence). The CDR3: CASSPRTDIIYEQYF.

The rearrangement joins TRBV29-1 to TRBJ1-1. Germline loops: CDR1 SQVTM, CDR2 ANQGSEA. This CDR3 is built from 16 residues. The CDR3 loop reads CSVERVTAGRNTEAFF.

This chain uses TRBV29-1 with TRBJ2-7; as DNA is missing, the TRBD1 call by TCRdb cannot be tested. The CDR3 runs to 13 residues. Germline V lookup: CDR1 SQVTM, CDR2 ANQGSEA. The CDR3 is CSVVGDGYYEQYF.

V usage is TRBV29-1 and J usage is TRBJ2-7; the TRBD1 assignment by TCRdb is unverifiable without DNA. Germline lookup yields CDR1 SQVTM and CDR2 ANQGSEA. The CDR3 has 13 amino acids. CDR3 residues: CSVIGGKAYEQYF.

J is TRBJ1-5 and V is TRBV15. The CDR3 has 15 residues. Germline-derived CDR1 and CDR2 are LNHNV and YYDKDF (reference sequence). CDR3 residues: CATSRDSGEGQPQHF.

The CDR3 reads CASSNTGGGFYEQYF. The chain employs TRBV7-6 and TRBJ2-7; with no DNA, the TCRdb D assignment of TRBD1 cannot be verified. This CDR3 has 15 residues. Germline-derived CDR1 and CDR2 are SGHVS and FNYEAQ.

The chain combines TRBV7-2 with TRBJ2-3; TCRdb names TRBD1, which stays unverified in the absence of DNA. Germline CDR1 SGHTA, CDR2 FQGNSA. The CDR3 runs 15 residues. CDR3 residues: CASSLEALSPDTQYF.

This rearrangement joins TRBV11-2 to TRBJ2-1. This CDR3 region has 13 residues. The germline V gene encodes CDR1 SGHAT and CDR2 FQNNGV. This chain's CDR3 is CASSLARGNEQFF.